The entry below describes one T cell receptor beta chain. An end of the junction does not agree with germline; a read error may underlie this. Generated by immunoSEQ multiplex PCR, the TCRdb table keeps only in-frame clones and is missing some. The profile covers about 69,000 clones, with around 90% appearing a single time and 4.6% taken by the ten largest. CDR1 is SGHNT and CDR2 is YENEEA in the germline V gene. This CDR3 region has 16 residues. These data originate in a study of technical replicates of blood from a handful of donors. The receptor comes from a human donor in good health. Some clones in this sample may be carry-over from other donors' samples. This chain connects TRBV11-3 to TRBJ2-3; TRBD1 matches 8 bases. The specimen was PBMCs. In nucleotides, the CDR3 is TGTGCCAGCAGCTTAGACGGCCCAGGGGGCACAAATACGCAGTATTTT. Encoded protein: CASSLDGPGGTNTQYF.